A single sample gave rise to the 6 T cell receptor beta chains below, sequenced in a study of regulatory T cells in long-lasting Graves disease (TCRdb year 2021). The time point label for this specimen denotes: newly diagnosed GD, antithyroid drugs for less than 3 months. For both TCR sequencing and RNA sequencing, RNA was extracted from PBMCs using TRIzol. Libraries came from multiplex PCR. TCRdb records Illumina HiSeq 4000 as the sequencer. CDR3 regions were amplified by Arm-PCR with iRepertoire HTBI primers to construct TCR beta libraries. TCRdb applied fastp at Q25 and MiXCR to the public reads, then kept only in-frame beta chains. Entries that share a CDR3 protein sequence are merged under the most common genes and DNA. This sample has 410,000 or so distinct CDR3 sequences in its table, and about 16% of those were observed once. 16% of the sample goes to the ten largest clones. The sample was also reused in another study, on T cells in Graves' hyperthyroidism and ophthalmopathy.

The sample was peripheral blood mononuclear cells (PBMCs), taken at new diagnosis, from a patient treated with antithyroid drugs. These receptors were taken from a woman in her twenties or thirties with Graves disease. Donor details come from another sample of the same person, matched by shared clones.

At least ten counts were recorded for this clonotype. This rearrangement joins TRBV6-1 to TRBJ2-3, with 16 bases lining up with TRBD2. Germline V lookup: CDR1 MNHNS, CDR2 SASEGT. This CDR3 contains 16 residues. Trimming took 5 bases from V and 5 from J; bases not matched to a gene: 4. The CDR3 here is CASSQGLAGGQDTQYF. DNA of the CDR3: TGTGCCAGCAGTCAGGGACTAGCGGGAGGGCAAGATACGCAGTATTTT.

This clonotype was counted at least ten times. J is TRBJ2-5 and V is TRBV24-1, with TRBD2 identical over 7 bases. Germline-derived CDR1 and CDR2 are KGHDR and SFDVKD. This CDR3 comprises 15 residues. J was trimmed by 5 bases and V by 4 bases; bases with no gene match: 9. The CDR3 DNA follows: TGTGCCACCAGTGAAGGGAGGGCCCCAAGGGAGACCCAGTACTTC. Translated, it gives CATSEGRAPRETQYF.

This clonotype was detected many times. V gene TRBV7-9 combines with J gene TRBJ2-1; D is possibly TRBD1 or TRBD2 (6 bases each). This CDR3 contains 13 residues. Germline V gene lookup returns CDR1 SEHNR and CDR2 FQNEAQ (reference sequence). Trimming cost V 5 bases and J 14 bases, with 19 bases left between them. The CDR3 reads CASSPRGDPREFF. In DNA form, the CDR3 reads TGTGCCAGCAGCCCTAGGGGGGACCCGAGGGAGTTCTTC.

This clonotype was recorded many times. The chain joins TRBV27 to TRBJ2-5, with TRBD2 identical over 11 bases. V lost 4 bases, J lost 0 bases, and 7 bases stayed unmatched. This CDR3 has 17 amino acids. Per germline, CDR1 MNHEY and CDR2 SMNVEV (reference sequence). In nucleotides, the CDR3 is TGTGCCAGCAGTTCCCTCGGGACTAGCGGCTACCAAGAGACCCAGTACTTC. This codes for CASSSLGTSGYQETQYF.

This clonotype was seen ten or more times. This rearrangement joins TRBV7-8 to TRBJ2-2; a possible D gene is TRBD1 (6 bases). Germline CDR1 reads SGHVS; CDR2 reads FQNEAQ. The CDR3 length is 16 residues. The V end was cut by 5 bases, the J end by 3 bases, with 16 bases between. The CDR3 bases are TGTGCCAGCAGCCAGTACCTGGACAGTTACACCGGGGAGCTGTTTTTT. Encoded protein: CASSQYLDSYTGELFF.

This clonotype was observed at least ten times. The chain's CDR3 is CASTRRGTSGREQYF. The CDR3 nucleotides are TGTGCCAGCACCCGACGAGGGACTAGCGGGAGGGAGCAGTACTTC. The rearrangement links TRBV27 to TRBJ2-7, with TRBD2 matching over 15 bases. In germline, CDR1 is MNHEY, CDR2 SMNVEV (reference sequence). The CDR3 loop spans 15 amino acids. V gave up 7 bases and J gave up 7 bases; unmatched junction bases: 8.